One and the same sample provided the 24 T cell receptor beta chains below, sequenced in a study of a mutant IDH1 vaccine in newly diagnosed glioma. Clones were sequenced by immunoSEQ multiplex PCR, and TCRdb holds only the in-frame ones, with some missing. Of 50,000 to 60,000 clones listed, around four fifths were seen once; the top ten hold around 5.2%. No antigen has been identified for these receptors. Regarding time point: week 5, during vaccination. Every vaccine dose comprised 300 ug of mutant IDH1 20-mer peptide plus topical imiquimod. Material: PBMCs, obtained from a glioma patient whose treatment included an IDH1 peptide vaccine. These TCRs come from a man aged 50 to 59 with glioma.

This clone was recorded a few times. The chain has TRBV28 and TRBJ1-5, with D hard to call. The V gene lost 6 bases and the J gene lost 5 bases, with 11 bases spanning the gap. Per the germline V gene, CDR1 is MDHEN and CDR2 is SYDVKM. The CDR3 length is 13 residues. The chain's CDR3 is CASSPNRHQPQHF. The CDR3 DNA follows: TGTGCCAGCAGCCCAAACAGACATCAGCCCCAGCATTTT.

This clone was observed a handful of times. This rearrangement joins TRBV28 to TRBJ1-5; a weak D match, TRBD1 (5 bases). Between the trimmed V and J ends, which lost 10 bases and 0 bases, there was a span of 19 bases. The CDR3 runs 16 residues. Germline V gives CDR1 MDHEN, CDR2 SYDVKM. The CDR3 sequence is CAIGGENRFSNQPQHF. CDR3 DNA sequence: TGTGCCATCGGGGGGGAAAACAGGTTTAGCAATCAGCCCCAGCATTTT.

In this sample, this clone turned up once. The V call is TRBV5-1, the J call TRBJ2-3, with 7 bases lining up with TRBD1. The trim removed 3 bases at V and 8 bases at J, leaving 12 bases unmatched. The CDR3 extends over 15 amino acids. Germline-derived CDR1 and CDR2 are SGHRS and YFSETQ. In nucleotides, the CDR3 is TGCGCCAGCAGCTCGGGACAGCCTAAGGCTGGTACGCAGTATTTT. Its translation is CASSSGQPKAGTQYF.

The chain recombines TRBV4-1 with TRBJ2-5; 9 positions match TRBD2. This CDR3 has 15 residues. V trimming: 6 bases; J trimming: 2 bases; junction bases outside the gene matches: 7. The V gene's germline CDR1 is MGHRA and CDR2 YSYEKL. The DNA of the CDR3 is TGCGCCAGCAGTCTTAGCGGGGGAATTCAAGAGACCCAGTACTTC. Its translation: CASSLSGGIQETQYF.

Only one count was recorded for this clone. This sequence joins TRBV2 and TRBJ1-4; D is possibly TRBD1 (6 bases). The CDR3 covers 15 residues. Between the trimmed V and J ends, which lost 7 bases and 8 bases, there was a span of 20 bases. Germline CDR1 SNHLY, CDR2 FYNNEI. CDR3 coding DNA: TGTGCCAGCATGGGGGACACAGGGATCGGAGAAAAACTGTTTTTT. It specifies CASMGDTGIGEKLFF.

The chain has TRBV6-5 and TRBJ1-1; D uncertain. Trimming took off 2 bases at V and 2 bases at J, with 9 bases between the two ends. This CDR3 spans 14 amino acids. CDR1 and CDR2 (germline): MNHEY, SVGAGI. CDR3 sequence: CASSYGQFNTEAFF. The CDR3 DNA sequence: TGTGCCAGCAGTTACGGGCAGTTTAACACTGAAGCTTTCTTT.

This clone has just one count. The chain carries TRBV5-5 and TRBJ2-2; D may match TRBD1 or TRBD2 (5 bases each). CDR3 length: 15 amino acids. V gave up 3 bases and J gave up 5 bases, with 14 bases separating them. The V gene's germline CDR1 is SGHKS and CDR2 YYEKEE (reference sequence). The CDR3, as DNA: TGTGCCAGCAGCTGGGGACCTGGCCTAACCGGGGAGCTGTTTTTT. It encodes CASSWGPGLTGELFF.

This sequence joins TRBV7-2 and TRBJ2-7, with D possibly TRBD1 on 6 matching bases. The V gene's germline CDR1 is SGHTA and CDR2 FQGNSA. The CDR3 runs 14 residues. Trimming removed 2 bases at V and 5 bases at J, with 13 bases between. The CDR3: CASSLRSGAHEQYF. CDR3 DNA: TGTGCCAGCAGCTTACGTTCAGGGGCCCACGAGCAGTACTTC.

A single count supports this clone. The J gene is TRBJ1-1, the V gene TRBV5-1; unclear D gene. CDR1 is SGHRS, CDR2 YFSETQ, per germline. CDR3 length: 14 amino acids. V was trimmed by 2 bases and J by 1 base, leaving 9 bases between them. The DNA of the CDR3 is TGCGCCAGCAGCTTCGACGGCCCGAACACTGAAGCTTTCTTT. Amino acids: CASSFDGPNTEAFF.

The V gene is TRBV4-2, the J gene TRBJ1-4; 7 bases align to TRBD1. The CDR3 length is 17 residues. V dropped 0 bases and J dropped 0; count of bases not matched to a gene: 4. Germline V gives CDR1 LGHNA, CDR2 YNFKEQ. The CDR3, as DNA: TGTGCCAGCAGCCAAGAAGGGGGCGGTGCAACTAATGAAAAACTGTTTTTT. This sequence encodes CASSQEGGGATNEKLFF.

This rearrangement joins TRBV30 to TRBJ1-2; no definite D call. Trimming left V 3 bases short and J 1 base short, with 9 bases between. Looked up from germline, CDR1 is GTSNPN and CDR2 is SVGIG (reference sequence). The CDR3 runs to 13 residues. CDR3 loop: CAWRSSVNYGYTF. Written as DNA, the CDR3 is TGTGCCTGGAGATCGTCCGTTAACTATGGCTACACCTTC. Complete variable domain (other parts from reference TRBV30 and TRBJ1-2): SQTIHQWPATLVQPVGSPLSLECTVEGTSNPNLYWYRQAAGRGLQLLFYSVGIGQISSEVPQNLSASRPQDRQFILSSKKLLLSDSGFYLCAWRSSVNYGYTFGSGTRLTVV.

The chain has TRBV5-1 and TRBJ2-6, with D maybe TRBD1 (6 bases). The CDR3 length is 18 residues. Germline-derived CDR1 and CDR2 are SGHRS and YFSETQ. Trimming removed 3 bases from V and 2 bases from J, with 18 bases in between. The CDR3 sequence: CASSWGPGIRAGANVLTF. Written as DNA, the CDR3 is TGCGCCAGCAGCTGGGGGCCAGGTATCAGGGCTGGGGCCAACGTCCTGACTTTC.

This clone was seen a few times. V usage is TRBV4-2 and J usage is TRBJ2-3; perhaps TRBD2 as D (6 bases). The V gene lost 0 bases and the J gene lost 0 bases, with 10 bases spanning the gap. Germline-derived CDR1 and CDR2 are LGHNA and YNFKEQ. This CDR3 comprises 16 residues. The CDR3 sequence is CASSQEWDSSTDTQYF. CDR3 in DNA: TGTGCCAGCAGCCAAGAGTGGGACTCAAGCACAGATACGCAGTATTTT.

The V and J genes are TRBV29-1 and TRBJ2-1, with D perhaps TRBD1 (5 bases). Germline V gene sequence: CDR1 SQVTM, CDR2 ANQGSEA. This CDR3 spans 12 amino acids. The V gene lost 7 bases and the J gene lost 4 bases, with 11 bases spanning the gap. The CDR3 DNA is TGCAGCGCTAGGGGAAGATACAATGAGCAGTTCTTC. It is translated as CSARGRYNEQFF.

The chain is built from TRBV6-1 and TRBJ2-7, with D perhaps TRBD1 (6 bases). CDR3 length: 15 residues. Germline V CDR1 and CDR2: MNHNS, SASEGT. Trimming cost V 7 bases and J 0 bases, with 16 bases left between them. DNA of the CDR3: TGTGCCAGCACCCGTGACAGGTTTGACTCCTACGAGCAGTACTTC. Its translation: CASTRDRFDSYEQYF.

Written as DNA, the CDR3 is TGTGCCAGCAGCTTGGAAACCGGGGAGGAAAAACTGTTTTTT. Protein: CASSLETGEEKLFF. The chain carries TRBV5-4 and TRBJ1-4; D ambiguous. Trimming took 0 bases from V and 8 from J, leaving 11 bases between them. The CDR3 totals 14 residues. The germline gives CDR1 SGHNT, CDR2 YYREEE (reference sequence).

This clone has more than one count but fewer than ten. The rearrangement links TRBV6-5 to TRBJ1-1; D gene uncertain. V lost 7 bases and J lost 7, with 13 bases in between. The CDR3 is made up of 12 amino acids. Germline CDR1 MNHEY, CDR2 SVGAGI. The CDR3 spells CASKQGKGEAFF. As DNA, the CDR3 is TGTGCCAGCAAGCAAGGAAAGGGTGAAGCTTTCTTT.

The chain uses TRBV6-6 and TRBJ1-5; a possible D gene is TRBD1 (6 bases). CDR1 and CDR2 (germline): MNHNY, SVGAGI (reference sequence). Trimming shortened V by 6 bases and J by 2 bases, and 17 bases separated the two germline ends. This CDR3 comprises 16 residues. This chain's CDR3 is CASRSRGAGGNQPQHF. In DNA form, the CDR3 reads TGTGCCAGCAGGTCCAGGGGAGCAGGGGGCAATCAGCCCCAGCATTTT.

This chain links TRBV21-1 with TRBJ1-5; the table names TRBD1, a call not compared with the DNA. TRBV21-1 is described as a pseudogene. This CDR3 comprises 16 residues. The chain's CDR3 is CASGLTGDTSSQPQHF. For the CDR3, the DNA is TGTGCCAGCGGGTTGACAGGGGACACGTCAAGTCAGCCCCAGCATTTT.

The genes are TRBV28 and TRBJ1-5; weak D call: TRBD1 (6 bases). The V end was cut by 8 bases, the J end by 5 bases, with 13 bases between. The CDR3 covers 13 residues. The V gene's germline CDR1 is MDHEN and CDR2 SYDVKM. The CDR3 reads CASEAGVYQPQHF. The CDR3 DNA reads TGTGCCAGCGAGGCAGGGGTCTATCAGCCCCAGCATTTT.

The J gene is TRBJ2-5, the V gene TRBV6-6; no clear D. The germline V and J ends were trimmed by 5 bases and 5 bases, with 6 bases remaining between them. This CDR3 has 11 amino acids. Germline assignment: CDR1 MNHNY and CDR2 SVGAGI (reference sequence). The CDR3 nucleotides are TGTGCCAGCAGTACTGGGGAGACCCAGTACTTC. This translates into CASSTGETQYF.

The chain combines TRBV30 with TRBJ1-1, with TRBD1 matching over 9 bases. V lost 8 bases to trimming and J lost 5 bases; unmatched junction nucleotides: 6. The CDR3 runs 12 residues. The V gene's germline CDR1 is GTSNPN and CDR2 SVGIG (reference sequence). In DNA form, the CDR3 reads TGTGCCGGGACAGGGTGGGGGACTGAAGCTTTCTTT. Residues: CAGTGWGTEAFF.

CDR3 DNA sequence: TGTGCCAGCAGCGACACGGGGGTCTATGGCTACACCTTC. It is translated as CASSDTGVYGYTF. The chain combines TRBV7-9 with TRBJ1-2; D is possibly TRBD1 (5 bases). The CDR3 extends over 13 amino acids. The V end lost 5 bases, the J end lost 4 bases, and 11 bases lay between the germline ends. In germline, CDR1 is SEHNR, CDR2 FQNEAQ (reference sequence).

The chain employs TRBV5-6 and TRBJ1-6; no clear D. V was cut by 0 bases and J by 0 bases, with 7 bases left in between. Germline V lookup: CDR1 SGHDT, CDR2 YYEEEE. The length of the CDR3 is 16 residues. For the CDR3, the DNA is TGTGCCAGCAGCTTGGCCGGTAGCTCCTATAATTCACCCCTCCACTTT. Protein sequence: CASSLAGSSYNSPLHF.